The source of this T cell receptor (beta chain) is a study of shared clonotypes between healthy human individuals. Extraction of genomic DNA in unsorted samples used around 82 million PBMCs. The study ran the assay at deep level. Several immunoSEQ 96-well plates shared each subset's DNA, each plate a replicate. Every unsorted PBMC PCR replicate was loaded with about 300 ng DNA, 33,000 or so T cell genomes. TCRdb's table, derived via immunoSEQ multiplex PCR, lists solely in-frame clones and lacks some. Of 400,000 to 500,000 clones listed, around 80% are singletons. V lost 1 base and J lost 0, with 14 bases in between. CDR1 is SGHKS and CDR2 is YYEKEE in the germline V gene (reference sequence). CDR3 length: 17 amino acids.

Sequencing input: PBMCs. The source is a woman aged 35 to 49 in good health. Some clones in this sample may be carry-over from other donors' samples. The chain links TRBV5-5 to TRBJ2-4, with a possible D match to TRBD1 (6 bases). For the CDR3, the DNA is TGTGCCAGCAGCTTGCTGGGACAAACATCAGCCAAAAACATTCAGTACTTC. This translates into CASSLLGQTSAKNIQYF.